This TCR beta chain was documented in a study of blood T cell repertoires in COVID-19. There are 14 residues in the CDR3. V lost 1 base and J 5 bases, leaving 11 bases between the germline ends. Germline assignment: CDR1 WNHNN and CDR2 SYGVQD (reference sequence). The method was immunoSEQ multiplex PCR; TCRdb's version includes in-frame clones alone and lacks a portion of them. The sample contains approximately 270,000 clones, approximately 83% of which appear only once. The receptor was isolated from a woman aged 45-65 years who had recovered from COVID-19. Source material: PBMCs or T cells enriched from blood (not recorded which). The J gene is TRBJ1-1, the V gene TRBV10-1, with D tentatively TRBD1 (5 bases). This chain's CDR3 is CASSEYQGGTEAFF. As DNA, the CDR3 is TGCGCCAGCAGTGAGTACCAGGGTGGGACTGAAGCTTTCTTT.